Presented here are 8 T cell receptor beta chains from one specimen sequenced in a study of control samples from healthy donors and cancer patients. Clones were sequenced by immunoSEQ multiplex PCR, and TCRdb holds only the in-frame ones, with some missing. Of some 40,000 clones detected, around four fifths appear once; the ten largest clones hold 20% to 25%. Sequenced: PBMCs. The receptors originated from a woman aged 55-70 years with lung cancer.

This chain uses TRBV19 with TRBJ2-3; unclear D gene. The CDR3 loop spans 12 amino acids. Germline loops: CDR1 LNHDA, CDR2 SQIVND (reference sequence). Trimming took 5 bases from V and 3 from J, leaving 6 bases between them. The CDR3 DNA sequence: TGTGCCAGTAGTTTAGCAACAGATACGCAGTATTTT. Its translation is CASSLATDTQYF.

The chain uses TRBV5-4 and TRBJ2-6; D may match TRBD1 or TRBD2 (5 bases each). CDR1 and CDR2 (germline): SGHNT, YYREEE (reference sequence). This CDR3 has 17 amino acids. V dropped 4 bases and J dropped 0 bases, with 14 bases sitting between them. The CDR3 here is CASSPGTPASGANVLTF. The DNA for the CDR3 is TGTGCCAGCAGCCCCGGGACCCCTGCCTCTGGGGCCAACGTCCTGACTTTC.

This chain links TRBV7-2 with TRBJ2-5; the D is unclear. Germline V gives CDR1 SGHTA, CDR2 FQGNSA. The V gene lost 5 bases and the J gene lost 1 base, with 14 bases spanning the gap. This CDR3 has 15 residues. CDR3 sequence reads: CASSPRSAPQETQYF. The CDR3 nucleotides are TGTGCCAGCAGCCCCCGGTCCGCGCCCCAAGAGACCCAGTACTTC.

The rearrangement uses TRBV27 and TRBJ2-3, with 12 bases identical to TRBD1. The ends lost 6 bases at V and 5 bases at J; junction bases unmatched: 9. The CDR3 totals 16 residues. Germline CDR1 and CDR2: MNHEY and SMNVEV (reference sequence). CDR3 protein: CASRRDRGRRGDTQYF. CDR3 coding DNA: TGTGCCAGCAGGAGGGACAGGGGGCGCAGGGGAGATACGCAGTATTTT.

V is TRBV18 and J is TRBJ2-2; 8 bases agree with TRBD1. Germline CDR1 reads KGHSH; CDR2 reads LQKENI. The CDR3 runs to 12 residues. In DNA, the CDR3 is TGTGCGGGACAGGTCAACACCGGGGAGCTGTTTTTT. Its translation: CAGQVNTGELFF.

The chain joins TRBV7-3 to TRBJ2-3; 9 nucleotides line up with TRBD2. Germline values: CDR1 SGHTA, CDR2 FQGTGA. There are 17 residues in the CDR3. Trimming removed 5 bases from V and 6 bases from J; junction bases left unmatched: 15. CDR3 sequence reads: CASSPSGAGGVGDTQYF. CDR3 bases: TGTGCCAGCAGCCCGTCTGGAGCGGGGGGCGTGGGGGATACGCAGTATTTT.

The chain is built from TRBV5-1 and TRBJ1-5; 7 bases line up with TRBD1. CDR1 SGHRS and CDR2 YFSETQ come from the germline V gene. V lost 3 bases, J lost 2 bases, and 2 bases stayed unmatched. This CDR3 contains 14 residues. The CDR3 nucleotides are TGCGCCAGCAGCTCGGGGACAGGCAATCAGCCCCAGCATTTT. Protein product: CASSSGTGNQPQHF.

This sequence joins TRBV5-4 and TRBJ1-1; 11 nucleotides line up with TRBD1. The CDR3 totals 15 residues. Germline CDR1 reads SGHNT; CDR2 reads YYREEE (reference sequence). J gave up 10 bases and V 3 bases, and 11 bases lay outside the gene matches. The chain's CDR3 is CASSWRGQGASVAFF. In nucleotides, the CDR3 is TGTGCCAGCAGCTGGAGAGGACAGGGGGCCTCCGTAGCTTTCTTT.